The source of this T cell receptor beta chain is a study of blood T cell repertoires in COVID-19. For the study at large: Acute and convalescent COVID-19 samples came from the United States, Italy and Spain. T cells, B-cell-depleted T cells, or PBMCs provided the cDNA or gDNA that served as material.

Per the original data handling: Reference gene primer amplification gave estimated nucleated cell counts. This table comes from immunoSEQ multiplex PCR, and its TCRdb copy is limited to in-frame clones, with some not included. V and J calls and clone size are given by that table; D and trimming were obtained from the DNA. Of 9,700 or so clones in the sample, about 80% were seen once. Germline assignment: CDR1 SGHDT and CDR2 YYEEEE. V shed 4 bases and J shed 3 bases, with 8 bases lying between them. The CDR3 has 12 residues. This TCR was sampled from a man in his 70s with active COVID-19. The sequencing input was peripheral blood. V is TRBV5-6 and J is TRBJ2-7; D uncertain. This chain's CDR3 is CASSLNSYEQYF. DNA of the CDR3: TGTGCCAGCAGCCTTAATAGCTACGAGCAGTACTTC.